This record looks at one TCR beta chain sequence and its context. The antigen is unknown. Other DNA sequences within the sample encode an identical CDR3. PCR employed 60 Vbeta and 13 Jbeta primers. Data came from immunoSEQ multiplex PCR; TCRdb stores just in-frame clones and leaves some out. The table lists more than 100,000 clones, more than 80% of them singletons, with 1% in the top ten. This sample is drawn from a study of cytomegalovirus exposure and HLA in healthy donors. Broader study findings: Per published accounts, TCR beta sequences correctly predicted the HLA-A and HLA-B alleles of most subjects. A few CMV-associated chains proved CMV antigen-specific in vitro.

What was sequenced was PBMCs. This sequence originates from a man aged 35-49 years in good health and CMV-seronegative.

CDR3 in DNA: TGCGCCAGCAGCCAAGACCGGGGGATCGGGGGAGCTTTCTTT. This codes for CASSQDRGIGGAFF. The chain carries TRBV4-1 and TRBJ1-1; the D gene is possibly TRBD1 (5 bases). V lost 0 bases and J 10 bases, leaving 15 bases between the germline ends. Looked up from germline, CDR1 is MGHRA and CDR2 is YSYEKL. The CDR3 totals 14 residues.